This T cell receptor (beta chain) derives from a study of regulatory T cells in long-lasting Graves disease. Time point given: newly diagnosed GD, antithyroid drugs for less than 3 months. After RNA was extracted from PBMCs, the TCR library was made from it. The sample holds many counts of this clonotype. Building the TCR beta libraries relied on iRepertoire HTBI primers, and CDR3 regions underwent Arm-PCR. Each CDR3 protein is one row after TCRdb ran MiXCR on the multiplex PCR reads. The sample has about 470,000 distinct CDR3 sequences; 16% are singletons. Germline CDR1 LGHDT, CDR2 YNNKEL (reference sequence). The CDR3 loop spans 13 amino acids. The germline V and J ends were trimmed by 5 bases and 4 bases, with 12 bases remaining between them. In addition, the sample was reused for a study of T cells in Graves' hyperthyroidism and ophthalmopathy. That work contributes: Ophthalmopathy was predicted by the model a median of around 5.9 months ahead of onset.

The clonotype was recovered from a man aged 35-49 years with Graves disease. Specimen: peripheral blood mononuclear cells (PBMCs), collected at new diagnosis, from a patient treated with antithyroid drugs. The V gene is TRBV3-1, the J gene TRBJ2-7; no firm D call. The CDR3 DNA sequence: TGTGCCAGCAGCGCAGCAGCATCATACGAGCAGTACTTC. Translated, it gives CASSAAASYEQYF.